This T cell receptor (beta chain) derives from a study of graft-versus-host responses after intestinal transplantation. Only in-frame clones appear in the TCRdb table, and some are missing; sequencing was by immunoSEQ multiplex PCR. Of 85,000 to 100,000 clones in the sample, 80% to 95% are singletons; the top ten hold roughly 0.069%. In the case of this clone: Its antigen is not known.

V was shortened by 0 bases and J by 7 bases, with 13 bases between the two germline ends. This CDR3 contains 16 residues. Germline V gene lookup returns CDR1 MNHEY and CDR2 SVGAGI. This receptor was obtained from a human donor who was the organ donor for an intestinal transplant. Sequenced material: unstimulated CD8+ T cells sorted from spleen or lymph node cells, taken before transplant. This chain uses TRBV6-5 with TRBJ1-6; D perhaps matches TRBD1 (6 bases). The chain's CDR3 is CASSYSSGQGNSPLHF. The CDR3 region has the DNA TGTGCCAGCAGTTACTCGTCGGGCCAGGGGAATTCACCCCTCCACTTT.